Given below is one TCR beta chain in context. The data are from a study of PD-L1 blockade in urothelial cancer. In the study overall: Blood was evaluated 3 weeks (second dose) and 6 weeks after therapy began. Per blood sample, T cells had a median of around 140,000.

The germline CDR1 and CDR2 sequences are LNHDA and SQIVND (reference sequence). V dropped 9 bases and J dropped 4; count of bases not matched to a gene: 3. This CDR3 has 13 residues. Measured with immunoSEQ multiplex PCR; TCRdb has only the in-frame clones, and not every one. Of 25,000 to 30,000 clones in the sample, 70% to 90% were seen once. Material: PBMCs, obtained around atezolizumab (anti-PD-L1) treatment. This TCR was recovered from a man between 45 and 60 years old with urothelial cancer. This chain links TRBV19 with TRBJ1-4; 9 bases match TRBD1. The CDR3 DNA sequence: TGTGCCAGGCCGGGACAGGGTAATGAAAAACTGTTTTTT. Its protein is CARPGQGNEKLFF.